The 5 T cell receptor beta chains below were found in one sample sequenced in a study of CD8+ T cells in alopecia areata. Following RNA extraction, reverse transcription yielded cDNA that acted as the sequencing template. The data were produced by immunoSEQ multiplex PCR, yet TCRdb's version contains in-frame clones alone and is incomplete. Here the sample spans a few hundred thousand clones, 50% to 60% being singletons. Treatment of the sample: oral pan-JAK inhibitor, 5-10 mg twice daily. Sequencing used CD4+ T cells sorted from blood, obtained at week 4, from a patient treated with tofacitinib. The receptors originated from a human donor with alopecia areata.

This clone was detected only a few times. CDR3 DNA: TGTGCCACCAGCAGCGCGGGTACTAGCGGGCCCTACAATGAGCAGTTCTTC. Translation: CATSSAGTSGPYNEQFF. The gene calls are TRBV15 and TRBJ2-1; 9 bases are shared with TRBD2. Trimming removed 3 bases from V and 2 bases from J; junction bases left unmatched: 8. This CDR3 comprises 17 residues. Germline V gene sequence: CDR1 LNHNV, CDR2 YYDKDF (reference sequence).

This chain links TRBV4-3 with TRBJ2-3; 8 bases fit TRBD2. From germline, CDR1 is LGHNA and CDR2 YSLEER. V shed 0 bases and J 5 bases; nucleotides not matched to a gene: 10. CDR3 length: 17 amino acids. CDR3 sequence: CASSQEHQRGTGDTQYF. The CDR3 DNA sequence: TGCGCCAGCAGCCAAGAACATCAGCGGGGGACCGGAGATACGCAGTATTTT.

V is TRBV27 and J is TRBJ2-4, with TRBD2 matching 8 bases. Per the germline V gene, CDR1 is MNHEY and CDR2 is SMNVEV (reference sequence). The CDR3 length is 15 residues. The junction had 11 bases not matched to a gene; V was cut back by 5 bases and J by 8 bases. CDR3 in amino acids: CASSTAGTSGYIQYF. The DNA for the CDR3 is TGTGCCAGCAGTACAGCCGGGACTAGTGGGTACATTCAGTACTTC.

The chain employs TRBV18 and TRBJ2-7; 16 bases agree with TRBD2. This CDR3 has 16 amino acids. V was pared by 3 bases and J by 2 bases, with 1 base of the junction left unmatched. The germline gives CDR1 KGHSH, CDR2 LQKENI. The CDR3 loop reads CASSPGTSGGAYEQYF. CDR3 DNA: TGTGCCAGCTCACCCGGGACTAGCGGGGGGGCCTACGAGCAGTACTTC.

This chain joins TRBV2 and TRBJ2-2; 10 bases match TRBD2. The CDR3 extends over 16 amino acids. Germline trimming cut 4 bases from V and 3 bases from J; bases unmatched to any gene: 5. The V gene's germline CDR1 is SNHLY and CDR2 FYNNEI. This chain's CDR3 is CASSGASGGYTGELFF. CDR3 nucleotides: TGTGCCAGCAGTGGGGCTAGCGGGGGTTACACCGGGGAGCTGTTTTTT.